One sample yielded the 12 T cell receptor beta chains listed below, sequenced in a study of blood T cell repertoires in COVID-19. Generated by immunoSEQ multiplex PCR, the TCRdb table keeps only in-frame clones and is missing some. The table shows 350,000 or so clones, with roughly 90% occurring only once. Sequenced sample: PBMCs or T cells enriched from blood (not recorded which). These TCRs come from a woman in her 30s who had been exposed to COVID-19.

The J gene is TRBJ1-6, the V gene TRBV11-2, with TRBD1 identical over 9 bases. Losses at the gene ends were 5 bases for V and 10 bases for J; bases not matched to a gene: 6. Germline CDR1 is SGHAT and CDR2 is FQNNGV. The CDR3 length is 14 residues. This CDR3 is CASSGGTGRSPLHF. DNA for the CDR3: TGTGCCAGCAGCGGGGGGACAGGGAGATCACCCCTCCACTTT.

The CDR3 sequence is CASTDRADTQYF. In nucleotides, the CDR3 is TGTGCCAGCACCGACAGGGCAGATACGCAGTATTTT. This chain links TRBV6-5 with TRBJ2-3; TRBD1 matches 7 bases. CDR1 and CDR2 from the germline V gene are MNHEY and SVGAGI. The CDR3 covers 12 residues. V shed 7 bases and J 4 bases; nucleotides not matched to a gene: 2.

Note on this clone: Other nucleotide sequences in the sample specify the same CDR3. The CDR3 here is CASSIGRNSPLHF. In DNA, the CDR3 is TGTGCCAGTAGTATTGGCAGAAATTCACCCCTCCACTTT. This chain connects TRBV19 to TRBJ1-6, with D hard to call. CDR3 length: 13 amino acids. V lost 3 bases to trimming and J lost 7 bases, with 7 bases between them. Germline assignment: CDR1 LNHDA and CDR2 SQIVND (reference sequence).

CDR3 sequence: CASSMFGTSGNEQFF. DNA for the CDR3: TGTGCCAGTAGTATGTTCGGGACTAGCGGCAATGAGCAGTTCTTC. V and J are TRBV19 and TRBJ2-1, with TRBD2 identical over 11 bases. Germline V gives CDR1 LNHDA, CDR2 SQIVND (reference sequence). The V gene end was trimmed by 3 bases and the J gene end by 6 bases; junction bases not matched to a gene: 4. The CDR3 has 15 residues.

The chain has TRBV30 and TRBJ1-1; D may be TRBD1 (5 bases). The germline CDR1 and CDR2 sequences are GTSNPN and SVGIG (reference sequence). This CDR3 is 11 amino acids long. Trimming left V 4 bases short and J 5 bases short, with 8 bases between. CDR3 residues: CAWTGLTEAFF. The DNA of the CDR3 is TGTGCCTGGACAGGGTTAACTGAAGCTTTCTTT.

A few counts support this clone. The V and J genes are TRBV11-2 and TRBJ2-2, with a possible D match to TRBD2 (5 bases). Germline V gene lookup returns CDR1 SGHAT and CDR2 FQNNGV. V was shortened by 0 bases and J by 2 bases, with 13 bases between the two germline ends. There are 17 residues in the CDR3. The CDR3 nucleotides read TGTGCCAGCAGCTTAGATGTCCTAGCCGCAAACACCGGGGAGCTGTTTTTT. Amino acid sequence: CASSLDVLAANTGELFF.

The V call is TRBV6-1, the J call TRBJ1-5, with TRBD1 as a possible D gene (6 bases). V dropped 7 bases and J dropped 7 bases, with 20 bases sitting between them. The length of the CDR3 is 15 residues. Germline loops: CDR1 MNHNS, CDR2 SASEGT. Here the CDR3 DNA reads TGTGCCAGCACCCTCCAGGGTAATGGGGGCCAGCCCCAGCATTTT. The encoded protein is CASTLQGNGGQPQHF.

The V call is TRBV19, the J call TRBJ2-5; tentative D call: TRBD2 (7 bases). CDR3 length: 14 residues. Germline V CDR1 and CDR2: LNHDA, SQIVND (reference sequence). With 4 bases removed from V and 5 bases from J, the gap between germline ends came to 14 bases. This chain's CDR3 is CASSNGGAGETQYF. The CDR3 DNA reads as TGTGCCAGTAGTAATGGGGGGGCAGGTGAGACCCAGTACTTC.

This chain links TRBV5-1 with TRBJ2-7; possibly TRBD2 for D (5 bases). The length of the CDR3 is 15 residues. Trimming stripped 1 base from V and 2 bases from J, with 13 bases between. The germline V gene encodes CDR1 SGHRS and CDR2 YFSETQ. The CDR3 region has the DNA TGCGCCAGCAGCTTGAGAGCCGGGGATACCTACGAGCAGTACTTC. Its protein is CASSLRAGDTYEQYF.

The chain's CDR3 is CASSPRTSGWGTDTQYF. As DNA, the CDR3 is TGTGCCAGCAGCCCCCGTACAAGCGGGTGGGGCACAGATACGCAGTATTTT. The chain links TRBV3-1 (or the pseudogene TRBV3-2) to TRBJ2-3; tentative D call: TRBD2 (6 bases). Trimming removed 4 bases from V and 1 base from J, with 18 bases in between. This CDR3 comprises 17 residues. The germline CDR1 and CDR2 sequences are LGHDT and YNNKEL (reference sequence).

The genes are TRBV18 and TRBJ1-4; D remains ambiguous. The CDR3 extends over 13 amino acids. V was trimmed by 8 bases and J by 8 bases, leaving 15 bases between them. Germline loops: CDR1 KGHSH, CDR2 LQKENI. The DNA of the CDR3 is TGTGCCAGCCTCAAGGAGATTGGGGAAAAACTGTTTTTT. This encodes CASLKEIGEKLFF.

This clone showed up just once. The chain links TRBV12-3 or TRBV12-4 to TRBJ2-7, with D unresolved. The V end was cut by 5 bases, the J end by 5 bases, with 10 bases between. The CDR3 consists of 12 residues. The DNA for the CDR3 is TGTGCCAGCAGTCCGAGGCTGGACGAGCAGTACTTC. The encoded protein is CASSPRLDEQYF.